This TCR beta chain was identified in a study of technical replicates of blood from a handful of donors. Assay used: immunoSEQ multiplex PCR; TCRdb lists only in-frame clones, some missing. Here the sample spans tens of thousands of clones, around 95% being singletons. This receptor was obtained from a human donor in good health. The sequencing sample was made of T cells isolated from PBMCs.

CDR3 nucleotide sequence: TGTGCCAGCAGTTCAGGGGGAGGGAACACTGAAGCTTTCTTT. Its translation is CASSSGGGNTEAFF. The V call is TRBV28, the J call TRBJ1-1; the match to TRBD1 covers 7 bases. Germline CDR1 and CDR2: MDHEN and SYDVKM. J was trimmed by 1 base and V by 4 bases; bases with no gene match: 3. The CDR3 is 14 residues long.